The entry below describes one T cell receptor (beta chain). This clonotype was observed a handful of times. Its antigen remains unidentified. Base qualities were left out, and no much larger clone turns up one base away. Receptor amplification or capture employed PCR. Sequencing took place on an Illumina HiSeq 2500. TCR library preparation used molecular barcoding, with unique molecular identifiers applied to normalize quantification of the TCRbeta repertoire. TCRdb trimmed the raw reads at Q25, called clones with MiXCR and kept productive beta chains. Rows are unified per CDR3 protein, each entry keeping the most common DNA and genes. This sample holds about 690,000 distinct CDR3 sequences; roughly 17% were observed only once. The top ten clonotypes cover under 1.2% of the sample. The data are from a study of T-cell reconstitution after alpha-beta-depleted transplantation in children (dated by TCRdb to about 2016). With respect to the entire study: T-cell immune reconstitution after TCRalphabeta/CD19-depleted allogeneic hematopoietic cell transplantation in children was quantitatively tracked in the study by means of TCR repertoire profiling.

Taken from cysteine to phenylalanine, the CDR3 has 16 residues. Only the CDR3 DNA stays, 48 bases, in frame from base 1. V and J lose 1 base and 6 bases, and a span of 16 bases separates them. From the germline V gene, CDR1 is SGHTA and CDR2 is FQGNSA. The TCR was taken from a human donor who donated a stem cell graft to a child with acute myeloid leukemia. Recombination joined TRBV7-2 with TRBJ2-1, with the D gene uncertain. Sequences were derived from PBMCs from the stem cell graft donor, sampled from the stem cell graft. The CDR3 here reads CASSLGGSRTPNEQFF. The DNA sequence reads TGTGCCAGCAGCTTAGGTGGCTCTCGAACCCCCAATGAGCAGTTCTTC. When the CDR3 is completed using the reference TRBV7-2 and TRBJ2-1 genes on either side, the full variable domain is GAGVSQSPSNKVTEKGKDVELRCDPISGHTALYWYRQSLGQGLEFLIYFQGNSAPDKSGLPSDRFSAERTGGSVSTLTIQRTQQEDSAVYLCASSLGGSRTPNEQFFGPGTRLTVL.